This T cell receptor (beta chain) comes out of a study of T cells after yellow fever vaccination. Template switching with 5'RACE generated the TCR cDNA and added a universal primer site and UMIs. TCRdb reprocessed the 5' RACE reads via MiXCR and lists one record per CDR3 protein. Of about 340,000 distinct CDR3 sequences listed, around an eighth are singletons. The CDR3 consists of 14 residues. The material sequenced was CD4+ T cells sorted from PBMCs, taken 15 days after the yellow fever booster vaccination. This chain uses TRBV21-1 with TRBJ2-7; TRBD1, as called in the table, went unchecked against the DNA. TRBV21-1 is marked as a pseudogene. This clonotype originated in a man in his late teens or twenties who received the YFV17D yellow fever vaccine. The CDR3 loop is CASSLSRGSYEQYV. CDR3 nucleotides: TGTGCCAGCAGCCTGTCCAGGGGCTCCTACGAGCAGTACGTC.